This T cell receptor (beta chain) was recovered during a study of cytomegalovirus exposure and HLA in healthy donors. Whole-study findings and limits: Across HLA loci, a later analysis found differing TCR association rates, with DRB1 most and HLA-C fewest.

From germline, CDR1 is LNHNV and CDR2 YYDKDF (reference sequence). The V segment lost 0 bases and the J segment 4 bases; nucleotides outside the gene matches: 10. The CDR3 is made up of 17 amino acids. As for this clone: Antigen specificity is unknown.

Use of 60 Vbeta and 13 Jbeta primers characterized the PCR. Profiled with immunoSEQ multiplex PCR; TCRdb holds only in-frame clones, not every one. The data show approximately 90,000 clones, 75% seen once. Healthy bone marrow donors formed the donor group. This sequence originates from a man in his forties or fifties in good health and CMV-seronegative. The V gene is TRBV15, the J gene TRBJ1-2; 8 bases line up with TRBD1. Sequenced sample: PBMCs. The CDR3 reads CATSRDRQGASPYGYTF. The DNA for the CDR3 is TGTGCCACCAGCAGAGATAGGCAGGGGGCATCCCCCTATGGCTACACCTTC.